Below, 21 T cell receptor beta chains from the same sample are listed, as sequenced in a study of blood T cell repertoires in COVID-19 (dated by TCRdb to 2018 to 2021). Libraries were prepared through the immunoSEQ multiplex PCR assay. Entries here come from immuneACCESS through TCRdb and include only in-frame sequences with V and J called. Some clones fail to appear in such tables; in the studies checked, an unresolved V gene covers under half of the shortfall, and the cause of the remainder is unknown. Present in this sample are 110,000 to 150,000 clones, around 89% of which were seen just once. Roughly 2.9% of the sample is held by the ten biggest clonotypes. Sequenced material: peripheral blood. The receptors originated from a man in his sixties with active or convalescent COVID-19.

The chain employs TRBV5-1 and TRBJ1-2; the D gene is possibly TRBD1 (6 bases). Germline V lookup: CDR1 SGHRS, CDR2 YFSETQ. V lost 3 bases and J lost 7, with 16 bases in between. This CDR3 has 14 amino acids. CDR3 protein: CASSSDGQTGGYTF. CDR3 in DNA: TGCGCCAGCAGCTCGGACGGACAGACGGGTGGCTACACCTTC.

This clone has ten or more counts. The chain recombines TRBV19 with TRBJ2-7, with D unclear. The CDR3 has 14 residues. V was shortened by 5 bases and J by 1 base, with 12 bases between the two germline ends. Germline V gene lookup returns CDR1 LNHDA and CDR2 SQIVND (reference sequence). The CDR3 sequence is CASSLEILSYEQYF. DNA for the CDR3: TGTGCCAGTAGTCTCGAGATTCTGTCCTACGAGCAGTACTTC. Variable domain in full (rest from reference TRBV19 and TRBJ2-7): DGGITQSPKYLFRKEGQNVTLSCEQNLNHDAMYWYRQDPGQGLRLIYYSQIVNDFQKGDIAEGYSVSREKKESFPLTVTSAQKNPTAFYLCASSLEILSYEQYFGPGTRLTVT.

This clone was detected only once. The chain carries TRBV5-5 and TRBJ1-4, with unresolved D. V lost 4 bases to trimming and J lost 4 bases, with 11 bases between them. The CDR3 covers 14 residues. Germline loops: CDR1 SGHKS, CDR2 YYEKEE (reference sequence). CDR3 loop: CASSEHSLNEKLFF. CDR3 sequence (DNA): TGTGCCAGCAGCGAACACAGTCTTAATGAAAAACTGTTTTTT.

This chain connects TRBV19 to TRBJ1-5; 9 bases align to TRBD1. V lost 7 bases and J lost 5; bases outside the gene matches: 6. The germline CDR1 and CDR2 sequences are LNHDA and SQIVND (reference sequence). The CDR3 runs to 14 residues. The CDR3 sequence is CASNLQGAHQPQHF. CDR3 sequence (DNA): TGTGCCAGTAACCTACAGGGGGCCCATCAGCCCCAGCATTTT.

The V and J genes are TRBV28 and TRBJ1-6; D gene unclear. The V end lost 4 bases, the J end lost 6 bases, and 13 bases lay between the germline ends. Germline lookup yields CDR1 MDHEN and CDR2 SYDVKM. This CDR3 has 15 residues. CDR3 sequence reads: CASSSLTGINSPLHF. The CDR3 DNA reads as TGTGCCAGCAGTTCCCTGACGGGGATTAATTCACCCCTCCACTTT.

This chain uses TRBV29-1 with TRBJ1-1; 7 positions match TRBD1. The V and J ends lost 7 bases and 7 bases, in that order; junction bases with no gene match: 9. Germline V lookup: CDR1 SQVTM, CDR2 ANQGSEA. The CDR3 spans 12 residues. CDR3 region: CSGTQGRGEAFF. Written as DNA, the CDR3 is TGCAGCGGTACACAGGGGCGAGGTGAAGCTTTCTTT.

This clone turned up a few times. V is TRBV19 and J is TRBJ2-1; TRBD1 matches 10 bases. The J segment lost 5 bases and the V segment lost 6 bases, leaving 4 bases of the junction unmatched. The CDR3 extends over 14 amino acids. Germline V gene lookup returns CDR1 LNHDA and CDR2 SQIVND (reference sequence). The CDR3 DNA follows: TGTGCCAGTAGCCGGACAGGGGGGGACAATGAGCAGTTCTTC. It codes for CASSRTGGDNEQFF. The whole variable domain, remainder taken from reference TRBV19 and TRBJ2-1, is DGGITQSPKYLFRKEGQNVTLSCEQNLNHDAMYWYRQDPGQGLRLIYYSQIVNDFQKGDIAEGYSVSREKKESFPLTVTSAQKNPTAFYLCASSRTGGDNEQFFGPGTRLTVL.

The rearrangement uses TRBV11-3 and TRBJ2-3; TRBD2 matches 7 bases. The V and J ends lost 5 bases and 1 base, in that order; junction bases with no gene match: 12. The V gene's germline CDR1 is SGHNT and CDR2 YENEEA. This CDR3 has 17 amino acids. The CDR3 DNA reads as TGTGCCAGCAGCGAGGACCTAAGCGGGGAAGGCACAGATACGCAGTATTTT. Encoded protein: CASSEDLSGEGTDTQYF.

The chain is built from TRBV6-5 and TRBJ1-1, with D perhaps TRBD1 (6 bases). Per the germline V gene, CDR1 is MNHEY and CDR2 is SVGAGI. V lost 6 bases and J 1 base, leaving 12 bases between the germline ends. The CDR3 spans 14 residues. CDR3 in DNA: TGTGCCAGCAGACCGGGACAATCGAACACTGAAGCTTTCTTT. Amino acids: CASRPGQSNTEAFF.

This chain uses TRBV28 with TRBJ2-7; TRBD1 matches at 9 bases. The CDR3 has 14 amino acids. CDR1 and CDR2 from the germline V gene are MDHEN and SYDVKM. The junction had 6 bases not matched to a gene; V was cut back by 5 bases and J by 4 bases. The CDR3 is CASSATGQGYEQYF. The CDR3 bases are TGTGCCAGCAGTGCCACGGGACAGGGATACGAGCAGTACTTC.

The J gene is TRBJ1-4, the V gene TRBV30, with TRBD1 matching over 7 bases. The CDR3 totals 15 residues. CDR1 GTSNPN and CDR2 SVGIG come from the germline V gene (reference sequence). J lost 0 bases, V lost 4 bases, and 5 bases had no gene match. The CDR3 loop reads CAWKTGTATNEKLFF. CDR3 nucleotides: TGTGCCTGGAAAACCGGGACAGCAACTAATGAAAAACTGTTTTTT.

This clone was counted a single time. The CDR3: CASTLSGTGANVLTF. The CDR3 nucleotides read TGTGCCAGCACCCTATCAGGGACAGGGGCCAACGTCCTGACTTTC. The genes are TRBV5-4 and TRBJ2-6, with D possibly being TRBD1 (6 bases). The CDR3 consists of 15 residues. Per the germline V gene, CDR1 is SGHNT and CDR2 is YYREEE (reference sequence). The germline V and J ends were trimmed by 6 bases and 4 bases, with 14 bases remaining between them.

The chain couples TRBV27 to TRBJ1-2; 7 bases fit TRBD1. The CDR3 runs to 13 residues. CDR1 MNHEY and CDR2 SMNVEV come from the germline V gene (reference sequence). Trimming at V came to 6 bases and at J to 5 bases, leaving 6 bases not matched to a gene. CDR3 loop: CASSKTGNYGYTF. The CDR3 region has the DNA TGTGCCAGCAGCAAGACAGGGAATTATGGCTACACCTTC.

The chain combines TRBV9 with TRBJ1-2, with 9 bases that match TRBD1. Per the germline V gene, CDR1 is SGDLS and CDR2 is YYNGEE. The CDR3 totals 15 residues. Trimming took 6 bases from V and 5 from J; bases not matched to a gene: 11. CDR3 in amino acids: CASTQGQGKVYGYTF. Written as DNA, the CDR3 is TGTGCCAGCACCCAGGGACAGGGAAAGGTATATGGCTACACCTTC.

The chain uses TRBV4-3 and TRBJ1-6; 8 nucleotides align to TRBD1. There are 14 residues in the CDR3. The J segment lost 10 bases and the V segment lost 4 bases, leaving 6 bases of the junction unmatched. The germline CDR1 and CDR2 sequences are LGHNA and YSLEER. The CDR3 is CASSPGQGVSPLHF. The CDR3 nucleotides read TGCGCCAGCAGCCCCGGACAGGGTGTATCACCCCTCCACTTT.

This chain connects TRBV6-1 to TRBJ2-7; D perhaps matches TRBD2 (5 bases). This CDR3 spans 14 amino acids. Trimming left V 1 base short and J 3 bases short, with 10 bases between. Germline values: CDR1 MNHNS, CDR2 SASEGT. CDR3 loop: CASSEGGSVYEQYF. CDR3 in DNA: TGTGCCAGCAGTGAAGGGGGTAGCGTCTACGAGCAGTACTTC.

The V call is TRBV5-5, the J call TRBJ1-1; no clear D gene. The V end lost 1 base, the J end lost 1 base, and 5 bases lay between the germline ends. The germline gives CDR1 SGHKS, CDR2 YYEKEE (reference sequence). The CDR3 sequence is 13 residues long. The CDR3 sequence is CASSLQANTEAFF. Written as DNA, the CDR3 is TGTGCCAGCAGCTTGCAAGCGAACACTGAAGCTTTCTTT.

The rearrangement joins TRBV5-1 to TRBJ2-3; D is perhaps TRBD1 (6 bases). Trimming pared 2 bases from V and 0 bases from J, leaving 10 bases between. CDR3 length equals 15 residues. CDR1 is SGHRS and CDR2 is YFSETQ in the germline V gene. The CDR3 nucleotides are TGCGCCAGCAGCTTTTCCGGGACAAGCACAGATACGCAGTATTTT. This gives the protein CASSFSGTSTDTQYF.

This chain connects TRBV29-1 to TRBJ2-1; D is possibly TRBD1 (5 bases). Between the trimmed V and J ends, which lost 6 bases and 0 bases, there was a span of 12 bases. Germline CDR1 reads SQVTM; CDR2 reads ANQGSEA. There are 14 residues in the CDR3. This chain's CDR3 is CSVDTRSSYNEQFF. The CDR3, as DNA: TGCAGCGTGGACACAAGGAGCTCCTACAATGAGCAGTTCTTC.

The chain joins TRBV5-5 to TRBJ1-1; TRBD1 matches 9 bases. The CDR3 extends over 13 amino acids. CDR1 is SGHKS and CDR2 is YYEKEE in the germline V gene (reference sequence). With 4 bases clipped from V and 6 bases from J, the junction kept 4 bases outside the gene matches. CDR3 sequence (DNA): TGTGCCAGCAGCCCTAGACAGGGGGCTGAAGCTTTCTTT. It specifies CASSPRQGAEAFF.

The DNA of the CDR3 is TGTGCCTACCACAGGGGGGTGAACACTGAAGCTTTCTTT. It encodes CAYHRGVNTEAFF. V gene TRBV30 combines with J gene TRBJ1-1; TRBD1 matches at 8 bases. CDR1 and CDR2 from the germline V gene are GTSNPN and SVGIG (reference sequence). V dropped 7 bases and J dropped 0; count of bases not matched to a gene: 4. CDR3 size: 13 residues. The full variable domain, completed using reference TRBV30 and TRBJ1-1, is SQTIHQWPATLVQPVGSPLSLECTVEGTSNPNLYWYRQAAGRGLQLLFYSVGIGQISSEVPQNLSASRPQDRQFILSSKKLLLSDSGFYLCAYHRGVNTEAFFGQGTRLTVV.